These T cell receptor beta chains were read from a single sample in a study of shared clonotypes between healthy human individuals. Method: immunoSEQ multiplex PCR; TCRdb's copy keeps in-frame clones and lacks some. The sample includes about 990,000 clones, more than 75% of them seen just once. Source material: memory CD4+ T cells from PBMCs. The receptors come from a man aged 18 to 35 in good health. Some clones in this sample may be carry-over from other donors' samples. Both conserved end residues are part of each CDR3. The D gene is left open where the match is weak. The listing skips clone size in some rows; elsewhere it reads once, few, many or a size class.

V gene: TRBV5-1
CDR3 length: 15
clone size: NA
D gene: NA
J gene: TRBJ1-5
CDR3 protein: CASSLGGTSNQPQHF
CDR3 DNA: TGCGCCAGCAGCTTGGGGGGTACCAGCAATCAGCCCCAGCATTTT

V gene: TRBV27
CDR3 length: 18
clone size: NA
D gene: TRBD2
J gene: TRBJ2-3
CDR3 protein: CASSFQTSGRMGEDTQYF
CDR3 DNA: TGTGCCAGCAGTTTTCAGACTAGCGGGAGGATGGGGGAAGATACGCAGTATTTT

V gene: TRBV19
CDR3 length: 16
clone size: NA
D gene: TRBD2
J gene: TRBJ2-5
CDR3 protein: CASSIAWGLAEETQYF
CDR3 DNA: TGTGCCAGTAGTATAGCCTGGGGACTAGCGGAAGAGACCCAGTACTTC

V gene: TRBV18
CDR3 length: 16
clone size: NA
D gene: NA
J gene: TRBJ2-1
CDR3 protein: CASSPRFGGADNEQFF
CDR3 DNA: TGTGCCAGCTCCCCACGTTTCGGGGGAGCCGACAATGAGCAGTTCTTC

V gene: TRBV6-1
CDR3 length: 13
clone size: NA
D gene: TRBD1
J gene: TRBJ1-1
CDR3 protein: CASRGQPNTEAFF
CDR3 DNA: TGTGCCAGCAGGGGACAGCCAAACACTGAAGCTTTCTTT

V gene: TRBV6-5
CDR3 length: 14
clone size: NA
D gene: NA
J gene: TRBJ2-3
CDR3 protein: CASSWDGGTDTQYF
CDR3 DNA: TGTGCCAGCAGTTGGGATGGGGGCACAGATACGCAGTATTTT

V gene: TRBV28
CDR3 length: 14
clone size: once
D gene: NA
J gene: TRBJ1-2
CDR3 protein: CASRLAGRSYGYTF
CDR3 DNA: TGTGCCAGCAGGTTAGCGGGCAGGAGCTATGGCTACACCTTC

V gene: TRBV30
CDR3 length: 12
clone size: NA
D gene: NA
J gene: TRBJ1-1
CDR3 protein: CAWSTRTGEAFF
CDR3 DNA: TGTGCCTGGAGTACCCGGACGGGAGAAGCTTTCTTT

V gene: TRBV18
CDR3 length: 15
clone size: NA
D gene: TRBD2
J gene: TRBJ2-1
CDR3 protein: CASSPVAGSVDEQFF
CDR3 DNA: TGTGCCAGCTCACCTGTAGCGGGATCGGTAGATGAGCAGTTCTTC

V gene: TRBV29-1
CDR3 length: 14
clone size: NA
D gene: TRBD2
J gene: TRBJ2-7
CDR3 protein: CSAASGLAGYEQYF
CDR3 DNA: TGCAGCGCTGCATCTGGGCTAGCGGGGTACGAGCAGTACTTC

V gene: TRBV28
CDR3 length: 14
clone size: NA
D gene: TRBD2
J gene: TRBJ2-1
CDR3 protein: CASKAGEVYNEQFF
CDR3 DNA: TGTGCCAGCAAAGCGGGGGAAGTATACAATGAGCAGTTCTTC

V gene: TRBV7-2
CDR3 length: 15
clone size: NA
D gene: TRBD2
J gene: TRBJ2-7
CDR3 protein: CASSFQTSGTYEQYF
CDR3 DNA: TGTGCCAGCAGCTTCCAAACTAGCGGCACCTACGAGCAGTACTTC

V gene: TRBV6-6
CDR3 length: 14
clone size: NA
D gene: TRBD2
J gene: TRBJ2-7
CDR3 protein: CASRVASGAREQYF
CDR3 DNA: TGTGCCAGCAGGGTTGCCAGCGGGGCTCGAGAGCAGTACTTC

V gene: TRBV18
CDR3 length: 17
clone size: NA
D gene: TRBD1
J gene: TRBJ1-3
CDR3 protein: CASSLSGDSLSGNTIYF
CDR3 DNA: TGTGCCAGCTCACTTTCCGGGGACAGCCTCTCTGGAAACACCATATATTTT

V gene: TRBV18
CDR3 length: 15
clone size: NA
D gene: NA
J gene: TRBJ1-2
CDR3 protein: CASSPQAGGEFGYTF
CDR3 DNA: TGTGCCAGCTCACCACAGGCAGGCGGCGAGTTCGGCTACACCTTC

V gene: TRBV14
CDR3 length: 16
clone size: many
D gene: TRBD1
J gene: TRBJ2-2
CDR3 protein: CASSQQGAQNTGELFF
CDR3 DNA: TGTGCCAGCAGCCAACAGGGGGCCCAGAACACCGGGGAGCTGTTTTTT

V gene: TRBV4-2
CDR3 length: 17
clone size: NA
D gene: TRBD1
J gene: TRBJ1-3
CDR3 protein: CASSQEDRRFSGNTIYF
CDR3 DNA: TGTGCCAGCAGCCAAGAGGACAGGCGGTTCTCTGGAAACACCATATATTTT

V gene: TRBV11-2
CDR3 length: 15
clone size: NA
D gene: TRBD2
J gene: TRBJ2-7
CDR3 protein: CASSLRGGWIYEQYF
CDR3 DNA: TGTGCCAGCAGCTTACGGGGGGGCTGGATCTACGAGCAGTACTTC

V gene: TRBV2
CDR3 length: 16
clone size: NA
D gene: TRBD2
J gene: TRBJ2-3
CDR3 protein: CASSGGLAGVADTQYF
CDR3 DNA: TGTGCCAGCAGTGGGGGACTAGCGGGAGTTGCAGATACGCAGTATTTT

V gene: TRBV28
CDR3 length: 14
clone size: NA
D gene: TRBD1
J gene: TRBJ1-2
CDR3 protein: CASSVPGQVYGYTF
CDR3 DNA: TGTGCCAGCAGTGTCCCGGGACAGGTCTATGGCTACACCTTC

V gene: TRBV2
CDR3 length: 13
clone size: few
D gene: TRBD1
J gene: TRBJ2-1
CDR3 protein: CASNRGSYNEQFF
CDR3 DNA: TGTGCCAGCAACAGGGGCTCCTACAATGAGCAGTTCTTC

V gene: TRBV19
CDR3 length: 16
clone size: few
D gene: NA
J gene: TRBJ2-1
CDR3 protein: CASSAPSVRSTDEQFF
CDR3 DNA: TGTGCCAGTAGTGCACCTAGCGTCAGGAGTACCGATGAGCAGTTCTTC